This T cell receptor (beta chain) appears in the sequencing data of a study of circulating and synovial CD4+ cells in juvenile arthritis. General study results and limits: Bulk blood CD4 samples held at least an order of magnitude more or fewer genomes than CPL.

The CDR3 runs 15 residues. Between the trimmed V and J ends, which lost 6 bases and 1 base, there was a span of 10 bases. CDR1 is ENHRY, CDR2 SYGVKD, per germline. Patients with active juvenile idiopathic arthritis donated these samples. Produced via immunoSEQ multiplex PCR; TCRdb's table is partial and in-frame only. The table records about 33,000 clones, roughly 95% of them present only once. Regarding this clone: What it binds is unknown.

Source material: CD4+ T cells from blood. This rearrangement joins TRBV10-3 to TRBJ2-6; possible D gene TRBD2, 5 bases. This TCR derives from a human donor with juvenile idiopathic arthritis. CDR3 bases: TGTGCCATCAGACCACGAGGGTCTGGGGCCAACGTCCTGACTTTC. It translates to CAIRPRGSGANVLTF.